The 4 T cell receptor beta chains given below trace back to one sample, sequenced in a study of OX40 agonist ivuxolimab in advanced cancers. This table comes from immunoSEQ multiplex PCR, and its TCRdb copy is limited to in-frame clones, with some not included. The sample contains approximately 76,000 clones, about 82% of which appear only once. The specimen was CD4+ or CD8+ T cells sorted from blood, collected in a trial of the OX40 agonist ivuxolimab. These receptors originate from an adult with an advanced solid tumor such as melanoma, head and neck, liver or kidney cancer.

The rearrangement uses TRBV25-1 and TRBJ1-6; no firm D call. Trimming pared 3 bases from V and 8 bases from J, leaving 8 bases between. CDR1 is MGHDK, CDR2 SYGVNS, per germline. This CDR3 spans 13 amino acids. CDR3 in DNA: TGTGCCAGCAGTGACCGGCTGGATTCACCCCTCCACTTT. Amino acid sequence: CASSDRLDSPLHF. The whole variable domain, remainder taken from reference TRBV25-1 and TRBJ1-6, is EADIYQTPRYLVIGTGKKITLECSQTMGHDKMYWYQQDPGMELHLIHYSYGVNSTEKGDLSSESTVSRIRTEHFPLTLESARPSHTSQYLCASSDRLDSPLHFGNGTRLTVT.

The chain carries TRBV6-5 and TRBJ2-7; D is unclear. This CDR3 is 14 amino acids long. Germline assignment: CDR1 MNHEY and CDR2 SVGAGI. The V end lost 1 base, the J end lost 6 bases, and 13 bases lay between the germline ends. The DNA of the CDR3 is TGTGCCAGCAGTTACTTGCTCGGGCCCAGCGAGCAGTACTTC. It codes for CASSYLLGPSEQYF.

The rearrangement joins TRBV27 to TRBJ2-5, with no clear D. Germline-derived CDR1 and CDR2 are MNHEY and SMNVEV (reference sequence). This CDR3 is 14 amino acids long. Trimming left V 4 bases short and J 5 bases short, with 14 bases between. CDR3 nucleotides: TGTGCCAGCAGTTCATCTGGGTTCGGGGAGACCCAGTACTTC. Protein: CASSSSGFGETQYF.

A few counts support this clone. This chain links TRBV6-4 with TRBJ1-3; 10 bases line up with TRBD1. This CDR3 comprises 20 residues. The J segment lost 0 bases and the V segment lost 8 bases, leaving 19 bases of the junction unmatched. The V gene's germline CDR1 is MRHNA and CDR2 SNTAGT. For the CDR3, the DNA is TGTGCCAGCGGATCTCAGGGACAGGGGACAGGAGATCGCTCTGGAAACACCATATATTTT. This translates into CASGSQGQGTGDRSGNTIYF.